What follows are 16 T cell receptor beta chains derived from one specimen sequenced in a study of molecular identifiers for immune sequencing clone quantification. TCRdb recomputed calls from the PCR reads with MiXCR, one row per CDR3 protein. This repertoire shows tens of thousands of distinct CDR3 sequences, approximately 18% found once; its top ten account for approximately 1.5%. The sample taken for sequencing was naive CD8+ T cells from blood, with Jurkat cell RNA spiked in. Specified subset: FACS-sorted CD8+CD4-CCR7+CD45RA+ naive T cells. The receptors here all came from a human donor in good health. Some libraries in this study had Jurkat cell RNA spiked in.

This clonotype occurred many times. This rearrangement joins TRBV20-1 to TRBJ1-2, with 9 bases identical to TRBD1. The length of the CDR3 is 15 residues. V lost 5 bases and J lost 5; bases outside the gene matches: 12. Germline V lookup: CDR1 DFQATT, CDR2 SNEGSKA (reference sequence). As DNA, the CDR3 is TGCAGTGCTGCCGCCGGGGACAGGGTAAAGTATGGCTACACCTTC. Its translation is CSAAAGDRVKYGYTF.

This clonotype was seen ten or more times. The chain links TRBV10-3 to TRBJ2-4; TRBD1 matches 7 bases. The trim removed 0 bases at V and 4 bases at J, leaving 15 bases unmatched. The CDR3 has 19 residues. CDR1 and CDR2 from the germline V gene are ENHRY and SYGVKD. CDR3 amino acids: CAISESIVVRTDRKNIQYF. CDR3 nucleotide sequence: TGTGCCATCAGTGAGTCGATTGTGGTCCGCACGGACAGGAAAAACATTCAGTACTTC.

The chain employs TRBV19 and TRBJ2-1; D uncertain. The V gene's germline CDR1 is LNHDA and CDR2 SQIVND (reference sequence). The CDR3 runs to 13 residues. Deletions cut 3 bases from V and 6 bases from J, with 9 bases between. The CDR3 DNA sequence: TGTGCCAGTAGTATGAAACCATCCAATGAGCAGTTCTTC. Protein: CASSMKPSNEQFF. The entire variable domain, with the rest obtained from reference TRBV19 and TRBJ2-1, is as follows: DGGITQSPKYLFRKEGQNVTLSCEQNLNHDAMYWYRQDPGQGLRLIYYSQIVNDFQKGDIAEGYSVSREKKESFPLTVTSAQKNPTAFYLCASSMKPSNEQFFGPGTRLTVL.

In its sample, this clonotype was seen many times. The V and J genes are TRBV28 and TRBJ2-7; 13 nucleotides align to TRBD2. The CDR3 spans 15 residues. Germline V gene sequence: CDR1 MDHEN, CDR2 SYDVKM. Trimming removed 3 bases from V and 7 bases from J; junction bases left unmatched: 6. CDR3: CASSFGTSGIQEQYF. Written as DNA, the CDR3 is TGTGCCAGCAGTTTTGGGACTAGCGGGATACAGGAGCAGTACTTC.

As regards this clonotype: A much larger clone sits a single nucleotide away, making a read error possible. V is TRBV19 and J is TRBJ1-4, with 7 bases that match TRBD1. Germline CDR1 is LNHDA and CDR2 is SQIVND (reference sequence). This CDR3 has 16 amino acids. The CDR3 bases are TGTGCCAGTAGTACCTTAGGGACAGCTCTTAATGAAAAACTGTCTTTT. As protein: CASSTLGTALNEKLSF.

This clonotype was counted ten times or more. V usage is TRBV28 and J usage is TRBJ2-1; tentatively, D is TRBD1 or TRBD2 (5 bases each). Between the trimmed V and J ends, which lost 6 bases and 7 bases, there was a span of 13 bases. CDR3 length: 13 residues. Germline V gene sequence: CDR1 MDHEN, CDR2 SYDVKM. The CDR3 loop reads CASSLGRFNEQFF. The CDR3 DNA follows: TGTGCCAGCAGCCTGGGACGTTTTAATGAGCAGTTCTTC.

The sample holds a few counts of this clonotype. A much bigger clone sits one base away, suggesting this may be a read error. V gene TRBV14 combines with J gene TRBJ2-2; TRBD2 might be the D (6 bases). The germline CDR1 and CDR2 sequences are SGHDN and FVKESK. This CDR3 spans 16 amino acids. Written as DNA, the CDR3 is TGTGCCAGCAGCCAATTCACCGGAGGAATTACCGGGGGGCTGTTTTTT. It yields the protein CASSQFTGGITGGLFF.

The CDR3 spells CASSLGDRWPEQYF. The DNA for the CDR3 is TGTGCCAGCAGCTTAGGGGACAGATGGCCCGAGCAGTACTTC. This chain connects TRBV7-8 to TRBJ2-7, with 7 positions matching TRBD1. CDR3 length: 14 residues. CDR1 is SGHVS and CDR2 is FQNEAQ in the germline V gene. Trimming cost V 1 base and J 6 bases; bases outside gene matches: 6. Together with reference TRBV7-8 and TRBJ2-7, the CDR3 gives the full variable domain: GAGVSQSPRYKVAKRGQDVALRCDPISGHVSLFWYQQALGQGPEFLTYFQNEAQLDKSGLPSDRFFAERPEGSVSTLKIQRTQQEDSAVYLCASSLGDRWPEQYFGPGTRLTVT.

This clonotype was counted many times. CDR3 DNA sequence: TGTGCCATCAGTGTGGTAGGGGGCTCTGGGGCCAACGTCCTGACTTTC. It translates to CAISVVGGSGANVLTF. The gene calls are TRBV10-3 and TRBJ2-6; a weak D match, TRBD1 (6 bases). V dropped 4 bases and J dropped 0 bases, with 10 bases sitting between them. The CDR3 sequence is 16 residues long. Germline V lookup: CDR1 ENHRY, CDR2 SYGVKD.

This clonotype was counted ten times or more. CDR3 DNA sequence: TGTGCCAGCAGCTTGGGTCTTCCGCCTAACGAGCAGTACTTC. Residues: CASSLGLPPNEQYF. The rearrangement uses TRBV5-6 and TRBJ2-7; D unclear. The CDR3 length is 14 residues. V dropped 0 bases and J dropped 5 bases, with 12 bases sitting between them. The germline CDR1 and CDR2 sequences are SGHDT and YYEEEE.

The gene calls are TRBV7-8 and TRBJ2-1, with D tentatively TRBD1 (6 bases). V was shortened by 1 base and J by 2 bases, with 15 bases between the two germline ends. The CDR3 sequence is 17 residues long. The germline V gene has CDR1 SGHVS and CDR2 FQNEAQ. CDR3 loop: CASSLVLAGVAYNEQFF. CDR3 sequence (DNA): TGTGCCAGCAGCTTAGTCTTGGCAGGGGTGGCCTACAATGAGCAGTTCTTC.

There are many counts of this clonotype. This sequence joins TRBV27 and TRBJ2-7; weak D call: TRBD2 (5 bases). V lost 5 bases, J lost 4 bases, and 15 bases lay in between. Germline CDR1 and CDR2: MNHEY and SMNVEV (reference sequence). CDR3 size: 14 residues. This chain's CDR3 is CASSLQDWGYEQYF. CDR3 DNA sequence: TGTGCCAGCAGTCTGCAGGACTGGGGTTACGAGCAGTACTTC.

Regarding this clonotype: A single base separates this from a much larger clone, so it may be a read error. The chain employs TRBV11-2 and TRBJ2-5; no definite D call. Per germline, CDR1 SGHAT and CDR2 FQNNGV. The CDR3 runs to 13 residues. The CDR3 loop reads CTSSARFQETQYF. The CDR3 region has the DNA TGTACCAGCAGCGCCCGGTTCCAAGAGACCCAGTACTTC. Complete variable domain (other parts from reference TRBV11-2 and TRBJ2-5): EAGVAQSPRYKIIEKRQSVAFWCNPISGHATLYWYQQILGQGPKLLIQFQNNGVVDDSQLPKDRFSAERLKGVDSTLKIQPAKLEDSAVYLCTSSARFQETQYFGPGTRLLVL.

The chain carries TRBV4-1 and TRBJ2-7, with D perhaps TRBD1 (7 bases). V was shortened by 4 bases and J by 3 bases, with 19 bases between the two germline ends. Germline V gene lookup returns CDR1 MGHRA and CDR2 YSYEKL. The CDR3 has 16 amino acids. CDR3 sequence (DNA): TGCGCCAGCAGCCTAGGGAGCCAGGGGGGTTTCTACGAGCAGTACTTC. It translates to CASSLGSQGGFYEQYF.

This clonotype was detected many times. The chain has TRBV7-9 and TRBJ2-3; 7 positions match TRBD2. The V gene's germline CDR1 is SEHNR and CDR2 FQNEAQ (reference sequence). The V gene end was trimmed by 1 base and the J gene end by 4 bases; junction bases not matched to a gene: 8. The CDR3 is 16 residues long. DNA for the CDR3: TGTGCCAGCAGCTTAGTCCCGGGAGGCCCCCCAGATACGCAGTATTTT. Translated, it gives CASSLVPGGPPDTQYF.

This clonotype was recorded at least ten times. V is TRBV27 and J is TRBJ2-1, with TRBD2 identical over 8 bases. This CDR3 is 12 amino acids long. Trimming removed 5 bases from V and 9 bases from J; junction bases left unmatched: 3. From germline, CDR1 is MNHEY and CDR2 SMNVEV (reference sequence). CDR3: CASSLGTSEQFF. The CDR3 DNA follows: TGTGCCAGCAGTCTGGGGACTAGTGAGCAGTTCTTC.